The entry below gives a single T cell receptor beta chain sequence along with its context. Mismatch with germline at one junction end may stem from a read error. The sample belongs to a study of regulatory T cells in long-lasting Graves disease. As for the study in general: Those with persistent Graves' disease had received antithyroid drugs for over 5 years with positive TSH receptor antibodies.

Arm-PCR of CDR3 regions and iRepertoire HTBI primers were the basis on which TCR beta libraries were built. A single record per CDR3 protein comes from TCRdb applying MiXCR to the multiplex PCR reads. Of 700,000 or so distinct CDR3 sequences in the sample, about 30% were seen once. Documented time point: persistent/refractory GD, antithyroid drugs over 5 years with positive TRAb. RNA isolated from PBMCs was used to make the TCR library. Per germline, CDR1 MNHNS and CDR2 SASEGT. This CDR3 comprises 13 residues. The clonotype comes from a female donor with Graves disease. The chain links TRBV6-1 to TRBJ1-4; TRBD1 matches 8 bases. This material consisted of peripheral blood mononuclear cells (PBMCs), taken when the disease was refractory, from a patient treated with antithyroid drugs. Here the CDR3 reads CATLDRGSEKLFF. In nucleotides, the CDR3 is TGTGCCACCCTAGACAGGGGAAGTGAAAAGCTGTTTTTT.